These 16 T cell receptor beta chains share one sample of origin, sequenced in a study of cytomegalovirus exposure and HLA in healthy donors. Vbeta (60) and Jbeta (13) primers were used in the PCR. The method was immunoSEQ multiplex PCR; TCRdb's version includes in-frame clones alone and lacks a portion of them. The data show around 87,000 clones, about 85% seen once. The material sequenced was PBMCs. The receptors were sampled from a girl aged 2 to 10 in good health and CMV-seropositive.

The rearrangement joins TRBV2 to TRBJ1-1; no definite D call. This CDR3 contains 14 residues. The V gene lost 4 bases and the J gene lost 0 bases, with 9 bases spanning the gap. Germline V lookup: CDR1 SNHLY, CDR2 FYNNEI. The CDR3: CASSVEHLNTEAFF. The CDR3 DNA reads as TGTGCCAGCAGTGTCGAACATCTGAACACTGAAGCTTTCTTT.

This chain uses TRBV9 with TRBJ1-4, with D tentatively TRBD1 (6 bases). CDR1 is SGDLS, CDR2 YYNGEE, per germline. The CDR3 contains 14 residues. V shed 3 bases and J shed 8 bases, with 14 bases lying between them. The CDR3 protein is CASSGGAGDEKLFF. The CDR3 DNA reads as TGTGCCAGCAGCGGAGGAGCAGGGGACGAAAAACTGTTTTTT.

This clone was recorded once. V is TRBV7-3 and J is TRBJ1-1, with D unclear. With 1 base removed from V and 0 bases from J, the gap between germline ends came to 3 bases. This CDR3 is built from 13 residues. The germline gives CDR1 SGHTA, CDR2 FQGTGA. The CDR3 bases are TGTGCCAGCAGCTTAATAATGAACACTGAAGCTTTCTTT. It encodes CASSLIMNTEAFF.

The chain couples TRBV2 to TRBJ2-5; 13 bases are a match to TRBD2. J lost 4 bases, V lost 8 bases, and 4 bases had no gene match. The CDR3 has 14 residues. Germline-derived CDR1 and CDR2 are SNHLY and FYNNEI. This CDR3 reads CASGTSGIAETQYF. CDR3 sequence (DNA): TGTGCCAGCGGGACTAGCGGGATAGCAGAGACCCAGTACTTC.

The chain couples TRBV30 to TRBJ2-5; 10 positions match TRBD2. The CDR3 has 15 residues. Per the germline V gene, CDR1 is GTSNPN and CDR2 is SVGIG (reference sequence). The V gene end was trimmed by 0 bases and the J gene end by 4 bases; junction bases not matched to a gene: 5. The DNA of the CDR3 is TGTGCCTGGAGTGTAACGGCTAGCGGGAGAGAGACCCAGTACTTC. Encoded protein: CAWSVTASGRETQYF.

The V gene is TRBV28, the J gene TRBJ1-4; D remains unclear. The CDR3 spans 13 residues. The V gene's germline CDR1 is MDHEN and CDR2 SYDVKM. Trimming left V 7 bases short and J 8 bases short, with 14 bases between. Here the CDR3 DNA reads TGTGCCAGCACCTTTCGGGTTTCGGAAAAACTGTTTTTT. As protein: CASTFRVSEKLFF.

The chain is built from TRBV15 and TRBJ2-7; 12 bases fit TRBD2. The CDR3 has 15 residues. The trim removed 2 bases at V and 4 bases at J, leaving 3 bases unmatched. Germline V lookup: CDR1 LNHNV, CDR2 YYDKDF (reference sequence). The CDR3 DNA follows: TGTGCCACCAGCAGAAGAGGACTAGCGGGGTACGAGCAGTACTTC. It is translated as CATSRRGLAGYEQYF.

V usage is TRBV6-1 and J usage is TRBJ1-1, with D possibly matching TRBD1 (6 bases). The CDR3 length is 14 residues. Germline V gene sequence: CDR1 MNHNS, CDR2 SASEGT. V was trimmed by 6 bases and J by 1 base, leaving 12 bases between them. DNA of the CDR3: TGTGCCAGCAGCAGGGGAGGGGAGAACACTGAAGCTTTCTTT. It is translated as CASSRGGENTEAFF.

V is TRBV27 and J is TRBJ2-1; D is possibly TRBD2 (6 bases). The CDR3 runs 12 residues. The ends were cut back, 5 bases at V and 7 bases at J, with 9 bases in the middle. The germline V gene has CDR1 MNHEY and CDR2 SMNVEV (reference sequence). CDR3 nucleotide sequence: TGTGCCAGCAGTACGGCGGGGAATGAGCAGTTCTTC. Translating it yields CASSTAGNEQFF.

The V and J genes are TRBV6-1 and TRBJ1-2, with a tentative D call TRBD1 (5 bases). The CDR3 consists of 16 residues. V shed 4 bases and J shed 5 bases, with 20 bases lying between them. Per the germline V gene, CDR1 is MNHNS and CDR2 is SASEGT. The CDR3 DNA sequence: TGTGCCAGCAGTGGCCCATTGAAACAGGAGTGGTATGGCTACACCTTC. This sequence encodes CASSGPLKQEWYGYTF.

The rearrangement joins TRBV5-5 to TRBJ2-1; 8 nucleotides agree with TRBD1. The CDR3 extends over 14 amino acids. The V gene's germline CDR1 is SGHKS and CDR2 YYEKEE (reference sequence). Unmatched junction bases numbered 5, after V lost 1 base and J lost 8 bases. CDR3 nucleotides: TGTGCCAGCAGCTTGTACCAGGGGGCTGATGAGCAGTTCTTC. This translates into CASSLYQGADEQFF.

This chain uses TRBV6-1 with TRBJ1-2; D is unresolved. Trimming took off 2 bases at V and 8 bases at J, with 12 bases between the two ends. The CDR3 is made up of 13 amino acids. In germline, CDR1 is MNHNS, CDR2 SASEGT. The CDR3 DNA reads as TGTGCCAGCAGTGAAATCATGGAGGTGGGCTACACCTTC. Translated, it gives CASSEIMEVGYTF.

The chain employs TRBV19 and TRBJ1-4; possible D gene TRBD1, 6 bases. CDR3 length: 14 amino acids. V was trimmed by 5 bases and J by 7 bases, leaving 14 bases between them. In germline, CDR1 is LNHDA, CDR2 SQIVND (reference sequence). The CDR3 DNA follows: TGTGCCAGTAGTGGGGCCAGGGGTGTTGAAAAACTGTTTTTT. It yields the protein CASSGARGVEKLFF.

CDR3 coding DNA: TGTGCCTGGAGCGCCCCGGGCAAGGGGTCCTACGAGCAGTACTTC. Amino acid sequence: CAWSAPGKGSYEQYF. The chain couples TRBV30 to TRBJ2-7; D possibly corresponds to TRBD1 (5 bases). The CDR3 has 15 residues. Trimming took off 3 bases at V and 1 base at J, with 16 bases between the two ends. Per germline, CDR1 GTSNPN and CDR2 SVGIG (reference sequence).

V usage is TRBV27 and J usage is TRBJ2-5; D is uncertain. The CDR3 totals 14 residues. Trimming pared 3 bases from V and 0 bases from J, leaving 8 bases between. Germline V gives CDR1 MNHEY, CDR2 SMNVEV (reference sequence). The CDR3 DNA reads as TGTGCCAGCAGTTTGCGACACCACCAAGAGACCCAGTACTTC. Translating gives CASSLRHHQETQYF.

The chain employs TRBV2 and TRBJ2-7; 9 bases agree with TRBD2. This CDR3 has 15 residues. Germline loops: CDR1 SNHLY, CDR2 FYNNEI. With V trimmed by 3 bases and J by 2 bases, 5 bases remained unmatched. The CDR3 region has the DNA TGTGCCAGCAGTGATGGACTAGCGAGCACCTACGAGCAGTACTTC. As protein: CASSDGLASTYEQYF. The complete variable domain, with remaining parts taken from reference TRBV2 and TRBJ2-7, reads EPEVTQTPSHQVTQMGQEVILRCVPISNHLYFYWYRQILGQKVEFLVSFYNNEISEKSEIFDDQFSVERPDGSNFTLKIRSTKLEDSAMYFCASSDGLASTYEQYFGPGTRLTVT.